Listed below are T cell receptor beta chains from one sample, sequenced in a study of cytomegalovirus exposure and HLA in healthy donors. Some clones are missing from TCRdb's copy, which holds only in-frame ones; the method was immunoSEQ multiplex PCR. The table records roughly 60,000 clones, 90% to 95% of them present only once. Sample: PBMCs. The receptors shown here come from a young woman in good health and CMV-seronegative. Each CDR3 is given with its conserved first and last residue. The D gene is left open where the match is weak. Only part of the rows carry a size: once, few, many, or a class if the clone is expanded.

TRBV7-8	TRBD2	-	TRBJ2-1	TGTGCCAGCAGCTTAGGTCGGTCTAGCGGGAGAACATGGAATGAGCAGTTCTTC	CASSLGRSSGRTWNEQFF
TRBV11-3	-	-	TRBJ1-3	TGTGCCAGCAGCCCGTCGTCCGGGGGCTCTGGAAACACCATATATTTT	CASSPSSGGSGNTIYF
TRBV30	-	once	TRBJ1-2	TGTGCCTGGGGGCAGGGGCGAGGAACAAGCGGCTACACCTTC	CAWGQGRGTSGYTF
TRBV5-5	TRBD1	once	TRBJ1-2	TGTGCCAGCAGCTTTCCTCGGACAGGACCTTATGGCTACACCTTC	CASSFPRTGPYGYTF
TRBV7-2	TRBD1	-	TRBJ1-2	TGTGCCAGCAGCTTAGCGGGGGGACAGCTAGGCTATGGCTACACCTTC	CASSLAGGQLGYGYTF
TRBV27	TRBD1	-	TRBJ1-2	TGTGCCAGCAGTCTCGGGACAGAATATGGCTACACCTTC	CASSLGTEYGYTF
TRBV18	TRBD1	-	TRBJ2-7	TGTGCCAGCTCCGGACAGGGTGGGCTGATCGAGCAGTACTTC	CASSGQGGLIEQYF
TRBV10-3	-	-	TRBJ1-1	TGTGCCATCAGTGATGGCAGGGAAGCTTTCTTT	CAISDGREAFF
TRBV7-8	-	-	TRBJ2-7	TGTGCCAGCAGCCTAACCAGAACAGGCGCAATGGACGAGCAGTACTTC	CASSLTRTGAMDEQYF
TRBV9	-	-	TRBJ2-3	TGTGCCAGCAGCGTACTAGACACAGATACGCAGTATTTT	CASSVLDTDTQYF
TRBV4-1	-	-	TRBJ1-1	TGCGCCAGCAGCCAAGTGTTACAGAGGGGGACTGAAGCTTTCTTT	CASSQVLQRGTEAFF
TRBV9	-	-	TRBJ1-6	TGTGCCAGCAGCGGCGTCTCCTCACCCCTCCACTTT	CASSGVSSPLHF
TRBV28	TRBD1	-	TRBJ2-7	TGTGCCAGCAGTTTAGGACAGGGGCGTTTTTACGAGCAGTACTTC	CASSLGQGRFYEQYF
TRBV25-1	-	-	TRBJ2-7	TGTGCCAGCAGTGAATATGGGGGGAACTACGAGCAGTACTTC	CASSEYGGNYEQYF
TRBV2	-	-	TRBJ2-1	TGTGCCAGCAGCCCTTCCTACAATGAGCAGTTCTTC	CASSPSYNEQFF
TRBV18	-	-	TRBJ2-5	TGTGCCAGCTCACCAGAGCAAGAGACCCAGTACTTC	CASSPEQETQYF
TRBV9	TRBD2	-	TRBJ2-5	TGTGCCAGCAGCCCCTACTCGGGGGGGACTCAAGAGACCCAGTACTTC	CASSPYSGGTQETQYF
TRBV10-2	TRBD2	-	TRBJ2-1	TGCGCCAGCGATGGGGGTAGCGGGGGGAATGAGCAGTTCTTC	CASDGGSGGNEQFF
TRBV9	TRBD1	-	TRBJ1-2	TGTGCCAGCAGTGAAACCTCCGGGACAGGGTACAACTATGGCTACACCTTC	CASSETSGTGYNYGYTF
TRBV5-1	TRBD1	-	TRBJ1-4	TGCGCCAGCAGCTTATTGACAGGGCTCGGCGAAAAACTGTTTTTT	CASSLLTGLGEKLFF
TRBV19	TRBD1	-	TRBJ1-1	TGTGCCAGTAGACGGGACAGAGCCGGGGGTGAAGCTTTCTTT	CASRRDRAGGEAFF
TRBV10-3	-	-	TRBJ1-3	TGTGCCTCTTGGGCTTCCGGAAACACCATATATTTT	CASWASGNTIYF
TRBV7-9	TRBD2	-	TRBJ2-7	TGTGCCAGCAGCTTAGAGGGTAGCGGGGGGCGTCACGAGCAGTACTTC	CASSLEGSGGRHEQYF
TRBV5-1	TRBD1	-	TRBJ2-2	TGCGCCAGCAGCTCGGGACAGGGGCAAATCGGGGAGCTGTTTTTT	CASSSGQGQIGELFF
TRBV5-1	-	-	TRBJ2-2	TGCGCCAGCAGCTCCCGGGCGGGCGGGACCGGGGAGCTGTTTTTT	CASSSRAGGTGELFF
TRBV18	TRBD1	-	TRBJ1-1	TGTGCCAGCTCACCCGACAGGGAAATAGAAGCTTTCTTT	CASSPDREIEAFF
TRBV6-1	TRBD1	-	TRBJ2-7	TGTGCCAGCAGTGTGCAGGGGGCGTCATCCTACGAGCAGTACTTC	CASSVQGASSYEQYF
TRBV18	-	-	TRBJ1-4	TGTGCCAGCTCACCACCGCAGGGGTCGTGGGCAACTAATGAAAAACTGTTTTTT	CASSPPQGSWATNEKLFF
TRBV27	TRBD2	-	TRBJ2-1	TGTGCCAGCAGTCAGAAGCGGGGGGCCCACGATGAGCAGTTCTTC	CASSQKRGAHDEQFF
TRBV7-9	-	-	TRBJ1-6	TGTGCCAGCAGCGGGGACATTCGCTCACCCCTCCACTTT	CASSGDIRSPLHF
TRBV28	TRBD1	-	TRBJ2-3	TGTGCCAGCAGTTTACTCACCCGGGACAGACTAATCGCCTCCACAGATACGCAGTATTTT	CASSLLTRDRLIASTDTQYF
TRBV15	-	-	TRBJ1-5	TGTGCCACCAGCACAGGGTCGCATCAGCCCCAGCATTTT	CATSTGSHQPQHF
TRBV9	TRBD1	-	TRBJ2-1	TGTGCCAGCAGCGTCCCCCGGGACAGGGGGTACAATGAGCAGTTCTTC	CASSVPRDRGYNEQFF
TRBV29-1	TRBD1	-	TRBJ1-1	TGCAGCGTTTCCCCCACAGGGGTTAACACTGAAGCTTTCTTT	CSVSPTGVNTEAFF
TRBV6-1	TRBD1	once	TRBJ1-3	TGTGCCAGCAGTGGGGGACAGGGTCTCGGAAACACCATATATTTT	CASSGGQGLGNTIYF
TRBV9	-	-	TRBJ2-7	TGTGCCAGCAGCTCCATACCTCCTCGAAGGGGGTCTCACTACGAGCAGTACTTC	CASSSIPPRRGSHYEQYF
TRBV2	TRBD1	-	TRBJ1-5	TGTGCCAGCAGGCAGGGGGCTAGCAGCAATCAGCCCCAGCATTTT	CASRQGASSNQPQHF
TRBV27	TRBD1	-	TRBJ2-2	TGTGCCAGCAGCTGGGACAGGGAGTCCGGGGAGCTGTTTTTT	CASSWDRESGELFF
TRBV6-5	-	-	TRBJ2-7	TGTGCCAGCAGTCGACAGGACACCGAGCAGTACTTC	CASSRQDTEQYF
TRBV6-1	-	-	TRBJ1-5	TGTGCCAGCAGTGCCAGCGAGAATCAGCCCCAGCATTTT	CASSASENQPQHF
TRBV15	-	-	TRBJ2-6	TGTGCCACCAGCAGACTGAGCTCTGGGGCCAACGTCCTGACTTTC	CATSRLSSGANVLTF
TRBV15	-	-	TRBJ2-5	TGTGCCACCAGCAGAGGGACTAAAGAGACCCAGTACTTC	CATSRGTKETQYF
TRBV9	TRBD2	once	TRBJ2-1	TGTGCCAGCAGCTTGGGGGCTAGCGGGGATGAGCAGTTCTTC	CASSLGASGDEQFF
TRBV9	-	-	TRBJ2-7	TGTGCCAGCAGCGTAGACGGTAGCTCCTACGAGCAGTACTTC	CASSVDGSSYEQYF
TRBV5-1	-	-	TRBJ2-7	TGCGCCAGCAGCACCACTCGACTAGGAAACGAGCAGTACTTC	CASSTTRLGNEQYF
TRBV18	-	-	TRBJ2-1	TGTGCCAGCTCAGGCCCGGGACAACAGGATGAGCAGTTCTTC	CASSGPGQQDEQFF
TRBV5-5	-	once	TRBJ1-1	TGTGCCAGCAGCTTGGGGACCACGGACAGTCCTAACACTGAAGCTTTCTTT	CASSLGTTDSPNTEAFF
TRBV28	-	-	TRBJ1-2	TGTGCCAGCAGCCGGAGCTGGGAGGGCTATGGCTACACCTTC	CASSRSWEGYGYTF
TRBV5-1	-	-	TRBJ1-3	TGCGCCAGCAGGGAGACAGGAGACTCTGGAAACACCATATATTTT	CASRETGDSGNTIYF
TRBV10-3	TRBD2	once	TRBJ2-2	TGTGCCATCTCGGGGACTAGCAAGACCGGGGAGCTGTTTTTT	CAISGTSKTGELFF